One sample yielded the 8 T cell receptor beta chains listed below, sequenced in a study of T-cell memory formation after mild COVID-19. In TCRdb, the 5' RACE reads were re-called with MiXCR into one record per CDR3 protein. Of 400,000 to 550,000 distinct CDR3 sequences listed, roughly 25% were seen once; the top ten hold about 12%. Sequenced material: PBMCs or a T cell subset sorted from them (not recorded which). Receptors originate from an adult woman who had mild COVID-19 (a few samples of this study predate the infection). Cell type and time point are not known.

V gene TRBV7-6 combines with J gene TRBJ1-3, with D unresolved. The V gene lost 5 bases and the J gene lost 7 bases, with 21 bases spanning the gap. CDR1 and CDR2 from the germline V gene are SGHVS and FNYEAQ. The CDR3 covers 16 residues. CDR3: CASSGSEGPSGNTIYF. The DNA for the CDR3 is TGTGCCAGCAGCGGGAGTGAGGGCCCCTCGGGTAACACCATATATTTT.

A few counts support this clonotype. The chain employs TRBV7-2 and TRBJ2-2; 9 nucleotides agree with TRBD2. Germline CDR1 is SGHTA and CDR2 is FQGNSA. V lost 5 bases and J lost 7; bases outside the gene matches: 14. This CDR3 contains 17 residues. CDR3: CASSPPGLASIVGELFF. The CDR3 coding sequence is TGTGCCAGCAGCCCTCCGGGACTAGCCTCGATTGTCGGGGAGCTGTTTTTT.

This clonotype was detected only a few times. One end of the junction does not line up with germline, which may come from a read error. The CDR3 region has the DNA TGTGCCGGCAGCCCTCCCGAGGGGGTTTGGAACACTGAAGCTTTCTTT. Translated: CAGSPPEGVWNTEAFF. The J gene is TRBJ1-1, the V gene TRBV7-9; a weak D match, TRBD1 (6 bases). Germline V gene sequence: CDR1 SEHNR, CDR2 FQNEAQ (reference sequence). The CDR3 runs 16 residues.

This clonotype was observed a few times. The CDR3 spells CSARRGKGENIQYF. Here the CDR3 DNA reads TGCAGCGCTCGCAGGGGGAAAGGAGAAAACATTCAGTACTTC. V gene TRBV29-1 combines with J gene TRBJ2-4; TRBD1 matches at 7 bases. Germline V lookup: CDR1 SQVTM, CDR2 ANQGSEA. The CDR3 is made up of 14 amino acids. The trim removed 7 bases at V and 5 bases at J, leaving 11 bases unmatched.

This clonotype has ten or more counts. The chain links TRBV6-5 to TRBJ2-5; D gene uncertain. Per the germline V gene, CDR1 is MNHEY and CDR2 is SVGAGI. CDR3 length: 12 amino acids. Trimming took 6 bases from V and 4 from J, leaving 9 bases between them. This chain's CDR3 is CASRQPRETQYF. The CDR3 DNA sequence: TGTGCCAGCAGGCAACCTCGAGAGACCCAGTACTTC.

The gene calls are TRBV7-9 and TRBJ2-7, with 9 bases aligning to TRBD1. V shed 3 bases, J shed 1 base, and the junction held 4 bases outside the gene matches. The CDR3 has 15 amino acids. Germline CDR1 is SEHNR and CDR2 is FQNEAQ (reference sequence). The CDR3 sequence is CASSLPDRGSYEQYF. The CDR3 region has the DNA TGTGCCAGCAGCTTGCCGGACAGGGGTTCCTACGAGCAGTACTTC.

This chain connects TRBV6-1 to TRBJ2-5; D is undetermined. Germline values: CDR1 MNHNS, CDR2 SASEGT. V was trimmed by 7 bases and J by 2 bases, leaving 8 bases between them. The CDR3 totals 12 residues. CDR3 DNA: TGTGCCAGCATGGCCAGACAAGAGACCCAGTACTTC. Its protein is CASMARQETQYF.

The chain combines TRBV7-2 with TRBJ1-2; D is unresolved. The length of the CDR3 is 13 residues. V lost 2 bases, J lost 3 bases, and 7 bases lay in between. Per germline, CDR1 SGHTA and CDR2 FQGNSA. The DNA for the CDR3 is TGTGCCAGCAGCTTACTGGGTGACTATGGCTACACCTTC. It is translated as CASSLLGDYGYTF. Looking up the rest from reference TRBV7-2 and TRBJ1-2 gives the full variable domain: GAGVSQSPSNKVTEKGKDVELRCDPISGHTALYWYRQSLGQGLEFLIYFQGNSAPDKSGLPSDRFSAERTGGSVSTLTIQRTQQEDSAVYLCASSLLGDYGYTFGSGTRLTVV.